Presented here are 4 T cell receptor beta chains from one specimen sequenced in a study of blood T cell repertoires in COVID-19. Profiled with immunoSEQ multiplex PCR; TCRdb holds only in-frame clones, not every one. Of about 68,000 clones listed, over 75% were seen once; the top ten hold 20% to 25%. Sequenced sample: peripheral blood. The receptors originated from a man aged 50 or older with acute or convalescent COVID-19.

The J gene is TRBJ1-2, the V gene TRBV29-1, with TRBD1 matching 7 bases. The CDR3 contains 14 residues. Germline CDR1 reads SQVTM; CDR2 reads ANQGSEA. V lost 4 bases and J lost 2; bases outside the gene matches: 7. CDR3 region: CSVAAGGVNYGYTF. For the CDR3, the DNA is TGCAGCGTTGCGGCAGGGGGTGTAAACTATGGCTACACCTTC.

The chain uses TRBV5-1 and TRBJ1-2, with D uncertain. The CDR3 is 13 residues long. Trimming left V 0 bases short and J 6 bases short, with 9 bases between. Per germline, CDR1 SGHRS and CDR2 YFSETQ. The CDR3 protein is CASSLEQWDGYTF. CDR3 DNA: TGCGCCAGCAGCTTGGAACAGTGGGATGGCTACACCTTC.

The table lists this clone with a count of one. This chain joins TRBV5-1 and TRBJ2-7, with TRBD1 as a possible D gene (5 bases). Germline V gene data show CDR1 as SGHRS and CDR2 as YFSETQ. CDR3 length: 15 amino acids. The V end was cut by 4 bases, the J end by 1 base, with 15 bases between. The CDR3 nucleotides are TGCGCCAGCAGCCAAAATGCGGACAAGTCCTACGAGCAGTACTTC. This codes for CASSQNADKSYEQYF.

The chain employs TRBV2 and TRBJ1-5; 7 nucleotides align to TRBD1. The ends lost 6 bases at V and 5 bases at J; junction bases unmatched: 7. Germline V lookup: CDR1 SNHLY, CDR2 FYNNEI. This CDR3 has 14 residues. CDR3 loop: CASSRDRDYQPQHF. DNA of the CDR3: TGTGCCAGCAGCCGAGACAGGGATTATCAGCCCCAGCATTTT.